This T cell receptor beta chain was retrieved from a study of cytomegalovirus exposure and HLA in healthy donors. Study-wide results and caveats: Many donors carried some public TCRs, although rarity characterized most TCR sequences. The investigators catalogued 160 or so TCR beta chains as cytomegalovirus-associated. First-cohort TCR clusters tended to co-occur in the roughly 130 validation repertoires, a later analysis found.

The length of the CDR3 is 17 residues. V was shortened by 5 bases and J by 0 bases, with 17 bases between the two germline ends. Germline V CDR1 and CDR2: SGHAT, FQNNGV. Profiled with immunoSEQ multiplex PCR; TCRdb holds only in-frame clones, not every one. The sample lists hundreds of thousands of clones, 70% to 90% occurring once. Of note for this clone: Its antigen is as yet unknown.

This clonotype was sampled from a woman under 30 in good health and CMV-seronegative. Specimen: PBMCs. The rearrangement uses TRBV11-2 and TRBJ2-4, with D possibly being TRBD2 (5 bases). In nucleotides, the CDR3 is TGTGCCAGCAGCCAGAGGCGGGTCGGGCTAGCCAAAAACATTCAGTACTTC. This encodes CASSQRRVGLAKNIQYF.